The present TCR beta chain was sequenced within a study of long-term antiretroviral therapy in people with HIV. General study points: Drawn between the mid-2000s and the late 2010s, the blood was possibly obtained under older ART regimens.

This was the immunoSEQ v3.0 assay at survey level. Generated by immunoSEQ multiplex PCR, the TCRdb table keeps only in-frame clones and is missing some. The sample has tens of thousands of clones, under 85% seen once; the top ten hold 6.2%. Per donor, a minimum of one pre-ART and a minimum of two post-ART PBMC samples were available. The CDR3 runs to 13 residues. Germline assignment: CDR1 SQVTM and CDR2 ANQGSEA. The ends were cut back, 7 bases at V and 4 bases at J, with 16 bases in the middle. A remark on this clone: Its antigen is still unknown.

The clonotype was recovered from a man younger than 35 with HIV. The material was unsorted PBMCs, obtained 1 year after starting antiretroviral therapy. The chain has TRBV29-1 and TRBJ1-2, with D unclear. The CDR3, as DNA: TGCAGCGCCCGCGAGGCACGAGTCTATGGCTACACCTTC. Its protein product is CSAREARVYGYTF.